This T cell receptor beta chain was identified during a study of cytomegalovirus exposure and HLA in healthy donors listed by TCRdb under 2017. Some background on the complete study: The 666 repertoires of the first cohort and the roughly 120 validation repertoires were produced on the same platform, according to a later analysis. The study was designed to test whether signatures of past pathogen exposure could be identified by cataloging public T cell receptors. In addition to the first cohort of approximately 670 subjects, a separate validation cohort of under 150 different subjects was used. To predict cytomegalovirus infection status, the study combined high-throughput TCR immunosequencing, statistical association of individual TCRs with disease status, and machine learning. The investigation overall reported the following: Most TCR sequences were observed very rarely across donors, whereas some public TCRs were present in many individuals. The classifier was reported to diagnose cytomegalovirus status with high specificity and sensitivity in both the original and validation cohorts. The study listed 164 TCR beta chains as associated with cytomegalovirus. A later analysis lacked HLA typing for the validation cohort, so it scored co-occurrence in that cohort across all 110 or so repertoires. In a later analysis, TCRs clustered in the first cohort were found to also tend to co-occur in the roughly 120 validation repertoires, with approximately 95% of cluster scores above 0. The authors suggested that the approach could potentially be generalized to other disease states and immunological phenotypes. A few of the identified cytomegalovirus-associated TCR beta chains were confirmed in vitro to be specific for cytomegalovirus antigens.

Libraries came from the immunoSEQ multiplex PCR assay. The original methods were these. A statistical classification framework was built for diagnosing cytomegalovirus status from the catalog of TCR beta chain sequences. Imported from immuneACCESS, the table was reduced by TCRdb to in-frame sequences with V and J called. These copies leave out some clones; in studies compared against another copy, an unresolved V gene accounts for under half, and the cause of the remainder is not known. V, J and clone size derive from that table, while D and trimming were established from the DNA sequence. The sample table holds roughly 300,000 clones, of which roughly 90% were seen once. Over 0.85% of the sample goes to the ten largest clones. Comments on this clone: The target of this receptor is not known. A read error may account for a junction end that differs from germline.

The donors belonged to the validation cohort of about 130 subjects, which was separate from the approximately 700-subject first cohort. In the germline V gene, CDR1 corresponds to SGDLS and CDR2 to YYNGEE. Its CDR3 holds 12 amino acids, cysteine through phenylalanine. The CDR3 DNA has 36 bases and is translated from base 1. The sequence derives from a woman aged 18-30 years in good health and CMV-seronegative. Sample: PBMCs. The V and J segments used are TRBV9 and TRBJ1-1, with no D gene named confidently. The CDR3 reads CASSAATAQVSF. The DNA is TGTGCCAGCAGCGCCGCTACTGCCCAAGTTTCGTTT.